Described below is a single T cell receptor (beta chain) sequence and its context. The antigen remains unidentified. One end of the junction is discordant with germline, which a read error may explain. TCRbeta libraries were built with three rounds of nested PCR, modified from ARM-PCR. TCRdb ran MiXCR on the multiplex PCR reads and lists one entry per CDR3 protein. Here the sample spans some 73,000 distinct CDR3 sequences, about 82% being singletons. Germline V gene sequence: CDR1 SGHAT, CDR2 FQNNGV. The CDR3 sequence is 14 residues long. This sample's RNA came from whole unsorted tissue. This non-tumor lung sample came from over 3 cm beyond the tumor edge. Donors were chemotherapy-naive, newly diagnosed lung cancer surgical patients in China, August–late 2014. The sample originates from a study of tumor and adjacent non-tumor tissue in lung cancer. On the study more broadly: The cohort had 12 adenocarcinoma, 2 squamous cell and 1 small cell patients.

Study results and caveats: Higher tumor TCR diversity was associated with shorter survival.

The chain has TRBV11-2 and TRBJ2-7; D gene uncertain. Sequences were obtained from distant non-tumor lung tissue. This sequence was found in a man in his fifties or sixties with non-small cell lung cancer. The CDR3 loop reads CASSVLQSSYVQYF. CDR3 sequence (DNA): TGTGCCAGCAGCGTACTGCAAAGCTCCTACGTGCAGTACTTC.